This section outlines one TCR beta chain sequence together with its context. This entry is derived from a study of blood T cell repertoires in COVID-19. In the study's own analysis: Scientists estimated how many nucleated cells there were by amplifying reference gene primers. Generated by immunoSEQ multiplex PCR, the TCRdb table keeps only in-frame clones and is missing some. D and trimming were read from the DNA, whereas the V and J calls and clone size are those reported in that table. The table includes approximately 170,000 clones, under 85% detected once. Deletions cut 1 base from V and 0 bases from J, with 10 bases between. The CDR3 covers 16 residues. From germline, CDR1 is SGHRS and CDR2 YFSETQ.

Sequenced: peripheral blood. This receptor was taken from a man aged 65 to 85 who had recovered from COVID-19. The chain carries TRBV5-1 and TRBJ2-2; D remains ambiguous. The CDR3 is CASSLRGIPNTGELFF. The CDR3 DNA follows: TGCGCCAGCAGCTTGAGAGGAATACCGAACACCGGGGAGCTGTTTTTT.